These 28 T cell receptor beta chains share one sample of origin, sequenced in a study of blood T cell repertoires in COVID-19. Here immunoSEQ multiplex PCR was the method, and the copy in TCRdb shows in-frame clones only, minus some. The sample contains some 350,000 clones, around 87% of which appear only once. The specimen was peripheral blood. Receptor source: a woman between 45 and 60 years old with COVID-19, enrolled during active disease.

V gene TRBV18 combines with J gene TRBJ1-1, with D possibly being TRBD1 (5 bases). Germline loops: CDR1 KGHSH, CDR2 LQKENI. Trimming removed 8 bases at V and 5 bases at J, with 18 bases between. CDR3 length: 14 residues. In DNA, the CDR3 is TGTGCCAGCCGTCGGGGGGGTGACGCGACTGAAGCTTTCTTT. The encoded protein is CASRRGGDATEAFF.

The chain joins TRBV27 to TRBJ2-7, with D tentatively TRBD2 (5 bases). Trimming removed 3 bases at V and 3 bases at J, with 24 bases between. From germline, CDR1 is MNHEY and CDR2 SMNVEV (reference sequence). This CDR3 is 18 amino acids long. The CDR3 sequence is CASSFLSARGLSSYEQYF. The CDR3 DNA sequence: TGTGCCAGCAGTTTTCTTTCGGCGCGCGGACTTTCCAGCTACGAGCAGTACTTC.

This clone appeared a single time. The genes are TRBV6-2 or TRBV6-3 and TRBJ2-1; 11 bases align to TRBD2. J gave up 15 bases and V 6 bases, and 25 bases lay outside the gene matches. Germline CDR1 and CDR2: MNHEY and SVGEGT. The CDR3 has 18 residues. CDR3: CASSAHLAGGDSLPVPFF. For the CDR3, the DNA is TGTGCCAGCAGCGCACATCTAGCGGGAGGAGACTCGCTTCCCGTCCCGTTCTTC.

CDR3 loop: CATSRGETWTSFGTGELFF. For the CDR3, the DNA is TGTGCCACCAGCAGAGGGGAGACGTGGACTAGCTTCGGCACCGGGGAGCTGTTTTTT. The rearrangement uses TRBV15 and TRBJ2-2, with 8 bases that match TRBD2. The CDR3 is made up of 19 amino acids. The ends lost 1 base at V and 4 bases at J; junction bases unmatched: 14. CDR1 is LNHNV, CDR2 YYDKDF, per germline (reference sequence).

The CDR3 sequence: CASSHTGGAGDTEAFF. The CDR3 coding sequence is TGTGCCAGCAGTCACACAGGGGGCGCTGGGGACACTGAAGCTTTCTTT. The chain joins TRBV27 to TRBJ1-1; TRBD1 agrees at 9 bases. V lost 5 bases, J lost 3 bases, and 10 bases stayed unmatched. This CDR3 has 16 amino acids. Per germline, CDR1 MNHEY and CDR2 SMNVEV (reference sequence).

This chain connects TRBV5-1 to TRBJ2-7; 12 positions match TRBD2. Germline V gives CDR1 SGHRS, CDR2 YFSETQ. The CDR3 consists of 15 residues. J was trimmed by 2 bases and V by 7 bases; bases with no gene match: 7. The CDR3 sequence is CASGALAGGTYEQYF. Written as DNA, the CDR3 is TGCGCCAGCGGAGCCCTAGCGGGAGGGACCTACGAGCAGTACTTC.

The V call is TRBV6-1, the J call TRBJ2-7; 7 positions match TRBD2. Trimming took 1 base from V and 3 from J; bases not matched to a gene: 6. The CDR3 is 15 amino acids. CDR1 is MNHNS, CDR2 SASEGT, per germline. The CDR3 sequence: CASSEVGWTSYEQYF. CDR3 DNA: TGTGCCAGCAGTGAAGTAGGTTGGACTAGCTACGAGCAGTACTTC.

In DNA, the CDR3 is TGTGCCAGCAGCCCAGGGCGGGGACTAGCGTCTGGGGCCAACGTCCTGACTTTC. Translated, it gives CASSPGRGLASGANVLTF. The V gene is TRBV7-9, the J gene TRBJ2-6, with 10 positions matching TRBD2. Trimming cost V 5 bases and J 1 base; bases outside gene matches: 8. The CDR3 covers 18 residues. Germline CDR1 reads SEHNR; CDR2 reads FQNEAQ (reference sequence).

This chain joins TRBV3-1 (or the pseudogene TRBV3-2) and TRBJ1-1; D possibly corresponds to TRBD1 (6 bases). Germline values: CDR1 LGHDT, CDR2 YNNKEL (reference sequence). V was trimmed by 4 bases and J by 0 bases, leaving 15 bases between them. CDR3 length equals 16 residues. The chain's CDR3 is CASSPSVGTMNTEAFF. DNA for the CDR3: TGTGCCAGCAGCCCGAGCGTTGGGACAATGAACACTGAAGCTTTCTTT.

The CDR3 is CASSLKVPSLNTGELFF. The CDR3 DNA follows: TGCGCCAGCAGCCTAAAGGTCCCGTCACTAAACACCGGGGAGCTGTTTTTT. J is TRBJ2-2 and V is TRBV4-1; unclear D gene. This CDR3 has 17 amino acids. Germline lookup yields CDR1 MGHRA and CDR2 YSYEKL. Trimming stripped 4 bases from V and 2 bases from J, with 17 bases between.

The rearrangement uses TRBV5-6 and TRBJ1-1; D is unclear. CDR3 length: 15 amino acids. V was clipped by 3 bases and J by 1 base, with 13 bases between them. CDR1 is SGHDT and CDR2 is YYEEEE in the germline V gene. CDR3 amino acids: CASSSPPGWNTEAFF. The CDR3 DNA sequence: TGTGCCAGCAGCTCCCCACCCGGGTGGAACACTGAAGCTTTCTTT.

The rearrangement links TRBV3-1 (or the pseudogene TRBV3-2) to TRBJ2-7, with 9 bases aligning to TRBD2. Trimming cost V 4 bases and J 1 base; bases outside gene matches: 17. This CDR3 contains 19 residues. The germline V gene encodes CDR1 LGHDT and CDR2 YNNKEL (reference sequence). In DNA, the CDR3 is TGTGCCAGCAGCCGAGTACCAATAGCGGGAGTTACTATTTCCTACGAGCAGTACTTC. Protein sequence: CASSRVPIAGVTISYEQYF.

The chain has TRBV6-5 and TRBJ2-5; 15 bases agree with TRBD2. This CDR3 has 16 residues. Germline CDR1 and CDR2: MNHEY and SVGAGI. V lost 2 bases to trimming and J lost 3 bases; unmatched junction nucleotides: 1. The CDR3 spells CASSYGLAGGKETQYF. DNA of the CDR3: TGTGCCAGCAGTTACGGACTAGCGGGAGGGAAAGAGACCCAGTACTTC.

The rearrangement joins TRBV3-1 (or the pseudogene TRBV3-2) to TRBJ2-1; D is perhaps TRBD2 (6 bases). V dropped 7 bases and J dropped 5 bases, with 18 bases sitting between them. This CDR3 is built from 15 residues. Germline V gene data show CDR1 as LGHDT and CDR2 as YNNKEL (reference sequence). This chain's CDR3 is CASTPPYRENNEQFF. CDR3 bases: TGTGCCAGCACCCCTCCGTATCGGGAGAACAATGAGCAGTTCTTC.

This rearrangement joins TRBV5-1 to TRBJ2-2, with D uncertain. Germline CDR1 and CDR2: SGHRS and YFSETQ. CDR3 length: 13 amino acids. V lost 1 base, J lost 6 bases, and 7 bases lay in between. The CDR3 spells CASSLLVAGELFF. The CDR3 coding sequence is TGCGCCAGCAGCTTGTTAGTAGCCGGGGAGCTGTTTTTT. Full variable domain (rest looked up from reference TRBV5-1 and TRBJ2-2): KAGVTQTPRYLIKTRGQQVTLSCSPISGHRSVSWYQQTPGQGLQFLFEYFSETQRNKGNFPGRFSGRQFSNSRSEMNVSTLELGDSALYLCASSLLVAGELFFGEGSRLTVL.

Written as DNA, the CDR3 is TGTGCCAGCAGGGCAGATGGGACCCAGTACTTC. Translating gives CASRADGTQYF. This chain joins TRBV12-3 or TRBV12-4 and TRBJ2-5, with unresolved D. Trimming cost V 6 bases and J 7 bases, with 9 bases left between them. The CDR3 length is 11 residues.

V and J are TRBV5-6 and TRBJ2-1; the match to TRBD2 covers 15 bases. The CDR3 sequence is 15 residues long. Looked up from germline, CDR1 is SGHDT and CDR2 is YYEEEE. The J segment lost 7 bases and the V segment lost 4 bases, leaving 3 bases of the junction unmatched. The CDR3 protein is CASSPGLAGGNEQFF. The CDR3 DNA sequence: TGTGCCAGCAGCCCAGGACTAGCGGGAGGGAATGAGCAGTTCTTC.

Concerning this clone itself: Its ends do not fully match the called genes, so a read error is possible. The rearrangement links TRBV13 to TRBJ2-7, with 8 bases identical to TRBD2. The CDR3 runs to 16 residues. CDR1 and CDR2 (germline): PRHDT, FYEKMQ (reference sequence). The CDR3 is CTSSPSTSGSSYEQYF. In nucleotides, the CDR3 is TGTACCAGCAGCCCATCCACCAGCGGGAGCTCCTACGAGCAGTACTTC.

This chain links TRBV6-2 or TRBV6-3 with TRBJ2-7, with D possibly being TRBD1 (5 bases). Germline CDR1 reads MNHEY; CDR2 reads SVGEGT. The CDR3 extends over 12 amino acids. V was shortened by 5 bases and J by 3 bases, with 8 bases between the two germline ends. The CDR3 is CASSIRDYEQYF. The DNA of the CDR3 is TGTGCCAGCAGTATCAGGGACTACGAGCAGTACTTC.

The V call is TRBV7-9, the J call TRBJ1-4; TRBD1 aligns across 7 bases. The CDR3 runs to 14 residues. The germline V gene has CDR1 SEHNR and CDR2 FQNEAQ (reference sequence). V lost 4 bases and J lost 10; bases outside the gene matches: 9. This CDR3 reads CASSYDRARGKLFF. CDR3 DNA: TGTGCCAGCAGCTACGACAGGGCTCGGGGAAAACTGTTTTTT.

This clone appeared a single time. The genes are TRBV11-2 and TRBJ2-6; TRBD1 aligns across 7 bases. Germline loops: CDR1 SGHAT, CDR2 FQNNGV. CDR3 size: 15 residues. Germline trimming cut 6 bases from V and 4 bases from J; bases unmatched to any gene: 6. The CDR3 region is CASRRQGMGANVLTF. For the CDR3, the DNA is TGTGCCAGCAGACGACAGGGAATGGGGGCCAACGTCCTGACTTTC. Full variable domain (remainder filled in from reference TRBV11-2 and TRBJ2-6): EAGVAQSPRYKIIEKRQSVAFWCNPISGHATLYWYQQILGQGPKLLIQFQNNGVVDDSQLPKDRFSAERLKGVDSTLKIQPAKLEDSAVYLCASRRQGMGANVLTFGAGSRLTVL.

This rearrangement joins TRBV6-5 to TRBJ2-3; 7 bases line up with TRBD2. CDR3 length: 15 amino acids. The germline gives CDR1 MNHEY, CDR2 SVGAGI. Trimming at V came to 0 bases and at J to 9 bases, leaving 9 bases not matched to a gene. In DNA form, the CDR3 reads TGTGCCAGCAGTTACTCCGAGCGGGACTACCTGACGCAGTATTTT. Translation: CASSYSERDYLTQYF.

This clone was counted a few times. This chain uses TRBV6-4 with TRBJ1-1; 9 positions agree with TRBD1. This CDR3 has 16 residues. Germline CDR1 reads MRHNA; CDR2 reads SNTAGT. V dropped 3 bases and J dropped 3; count of bases not matched to a gene: 8. As DNA, the CDR3 is TGTGCCAGCAGTGAAACAGGGGGCTGGTCTTACACTGAAGCTTTCTTT. It yields the protein CASSETGGWSYTEAFF.

The chain employs TRBV28 and TRBJ2-2; 8 bases align to TRBD2. The CDR3 has 14 amino acids. Germline assignment: CDR1 MDHEN and CDR2 SYDVKM. V lost 4 bases, J lost 5 bases, and 3 bases stayed unmatched. The CDR3: CASSYSGITGELFF. Written as DNA, the CDR3 is TGTGCCAGCAGTTATAGCGGGATTACCGGGGAGCTGTTTTTT. Drawing the rest from reference TRBV28 and TRBJ2-2, the complete variable domain is DVKVTQSSRYLVKRTGEKVFLECVQDMDHENMFWYRQDPGLGLRLIYFSYDVKMKEKGDIPEGYSVSREKKERFSLILESASTNQTSMYLCASSYSGITGELFFGEGSRLTVL.

This sequence joins TRBV19 and TRBJ2-2, with 15 positions matching TRBD2. Germline CDR1 reads LNHDA; CDR2 reads SQIVND (reference sequence). Unmatched junction bases numbered 4, after V lost 3 bases and J lost 8 bases. The CDR3 is made up of 16 amino acids. CDR3 in DNA: TGTGCCAGTAGTATCAGGACTAGCGGGAGGGCTGGGGAGCTGTTTTTT. Its protein product is CASSIRTSGRAGELFF.

This sequence joins TRBV11-2 and TRBJ1-4; D possibly corresponds to TRBD1 (5 bases). V was shortened by 5 bases and J by 4 bases, with 14 bases between the two germline ends. This CDR3 region has 15 residues. Germline V gene lookup returns CDR1 SGHAT and CDR2 FQNNGV. The CDR3 reads CASSPNRQFNEKLFF. The CDR3 DNA follows: TGTGCCAGCAGCCCAAACCGACAGTTTAATGAAAAACTGTTTTTT.

The chain couples TRBV20-1 to TRBJ1-2, with unresolved D. The V end was cut by 7 bases, the J end by 4 bases, with 10 bases between. The CDR3 extends over 11 amino acids. Germline CDR1 DFQATT, CDR2 SNEGSKA (reference sequence). CDR3 sequence (DNA): TGCAGTGTGCGGAATTCCTATGGCTACACCTTC. Amino acids: CSVRNSYGYTF.

The chain joins TRBV12-5 to TRBJ2-3; the D gene is possibly TRBD2 (6 bases). V gave up 6 bases and J gave up 1 base, with 11 bases separating them. This CDR3 has 14 residues. Germline assignment: CDR1 LGHNT and CDR2 FRNRAP. The chain's CDR3 is CASGRDWRTDTQYF. CDR3 nucleotide sequence: TGTGCTAGTGGCCGGGACTGGCGCACAGATACGCAGTATTTT.